This T cell receptor beta chain was recorded in a study of blood T cell repertoires in COVID-19. Generated by immunoSEQ multiplex PCR, the TCRdb table keeps only in-frame clones and is missing some. Of roughly 150,000 clones in the sample, more than 75% were seen once. Recruitment covered 25 or so US areas and drew participants whose ages spanned roughly 18 to 89 years. There are 16 residues in the CDR3. CDR1 and CDR2 from the germline V gene are MDHEN and SYDVKM. With 6 bases clipped from V and 0 bases from J, the junction kept 8 bases outside the gene matches. The specimen sequenced was PBMCs or T cells enriched from blood (not recorded which). The chain couples TRBV28 to TRBJ1-5, with 7 bases lining up with TRBD1. This receptor was identified in a woman aged 45 to 65 who had recovered from COVID-19. The CDR3 sequence: CASRIRDRFSNQPQHF. In DNA form, the CDR3 reads TGTGCCAGCAGAATCCGGGACAGATTTAGCAATCAGCCCCAGCATTTT. Drawing the rest from reference TRBV28 and TRBJ1-5, the complete variable domain is DVKVTQSSRYLVKRTGEKVFLECVQDMDHENMFWYRQDPGLGLRLIYFSYDVKMKEKGDIPEGYSVSREKKERFSLILESASTNQTSMYLCASRIRDRFSNQPQHFGDGTRLSIL.